The T cell receptor (beta chain) described here comes from a study of blood T cell repertoires in COVID-19. V was pared by 4 bases and J by 8 bases, with 16 bases between. The CDR3 covers 14 residues. Germline V CDR1 and CDR2: KGHDR, SFDVKD. Patients of the Seattle cohort, enrolled during active infection, were followed longitudinally. The method was immunoSEQ multiplex PCR; TCRdb's version includes in-frame clones alone and lacks a portion of them. The sample has roughly 200,000 clones; 70% to 90% are singletons. The chain joins TRBV24-1 to TRBJ1-2; perhaps TRBD1 as D (5 bases). The sample taken for sequencing was peripheral blood. The source of this sequence is a woman in her fifties or sixties with COVID-19, enrolled during active disease. CDR3 residues: CATSDLGRGEGYTF. The CDR3 DNA reads as TGTGCCACCAGTGACCTCGGGAGGGGTGAAGGCTACACCTTC.